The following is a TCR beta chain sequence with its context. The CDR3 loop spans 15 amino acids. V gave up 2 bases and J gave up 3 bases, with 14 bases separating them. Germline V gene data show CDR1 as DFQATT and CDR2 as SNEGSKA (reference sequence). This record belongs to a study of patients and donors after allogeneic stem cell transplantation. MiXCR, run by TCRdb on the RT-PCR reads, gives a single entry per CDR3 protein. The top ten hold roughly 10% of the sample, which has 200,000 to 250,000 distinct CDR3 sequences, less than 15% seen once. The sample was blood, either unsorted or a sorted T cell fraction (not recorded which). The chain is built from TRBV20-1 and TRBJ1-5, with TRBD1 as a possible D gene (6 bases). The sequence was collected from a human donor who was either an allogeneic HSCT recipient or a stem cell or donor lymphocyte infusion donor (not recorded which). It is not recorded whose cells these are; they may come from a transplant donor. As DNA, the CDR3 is TGCAGTGCTAGATCCTCGGGGACAAACAATCAGCCCCAGCATTTT. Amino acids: CSARSSGTNNQPQHF.